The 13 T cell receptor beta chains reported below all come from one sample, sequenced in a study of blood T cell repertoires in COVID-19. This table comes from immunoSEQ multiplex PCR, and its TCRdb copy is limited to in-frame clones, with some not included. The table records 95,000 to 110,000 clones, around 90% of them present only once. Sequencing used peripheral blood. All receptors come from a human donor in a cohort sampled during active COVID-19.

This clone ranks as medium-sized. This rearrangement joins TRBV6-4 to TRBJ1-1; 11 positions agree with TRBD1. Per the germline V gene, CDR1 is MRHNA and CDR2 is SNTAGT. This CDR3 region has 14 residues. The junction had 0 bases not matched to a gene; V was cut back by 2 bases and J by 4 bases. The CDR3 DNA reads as TGTGCCAGCAGTGACGGGACAGGGGGCACTGAAGCTTTCTTT. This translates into CASSDGTGGTEAFF.

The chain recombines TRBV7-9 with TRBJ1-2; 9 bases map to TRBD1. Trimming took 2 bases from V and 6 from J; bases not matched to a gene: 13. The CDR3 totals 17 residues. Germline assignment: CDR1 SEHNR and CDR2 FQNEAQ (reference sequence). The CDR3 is CASSLSTGGDRVHGYTF. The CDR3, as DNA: TGTGCCAGCAGCTTATCGACCGGGGGGGACAGGGTTCATGGCTACACCTTC.

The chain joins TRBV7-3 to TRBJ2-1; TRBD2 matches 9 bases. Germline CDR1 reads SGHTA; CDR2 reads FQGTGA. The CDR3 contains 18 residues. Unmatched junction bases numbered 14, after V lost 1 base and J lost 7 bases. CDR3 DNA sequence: TGTGCCAGCAGCTTAAAGAGGGCCCAAGCGGGGGGAGGGAATGAGCAGTTCTTC. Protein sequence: CASSLKRAQAGGGNEQFF.

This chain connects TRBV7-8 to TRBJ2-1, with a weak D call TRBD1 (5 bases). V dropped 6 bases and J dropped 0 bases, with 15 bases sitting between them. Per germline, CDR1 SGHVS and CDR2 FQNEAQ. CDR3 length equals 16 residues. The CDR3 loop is CASRKKKGISYNEQFF. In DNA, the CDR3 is TGTGCCAGCAGAAAAAAAAAGGGGATCTCCTACAATGAGCAGTTCTTC.

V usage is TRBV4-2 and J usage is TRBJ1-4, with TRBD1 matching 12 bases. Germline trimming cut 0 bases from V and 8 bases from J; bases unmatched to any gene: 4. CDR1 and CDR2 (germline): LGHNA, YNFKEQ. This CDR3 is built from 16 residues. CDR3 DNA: TGTGCCAGCAGCCAAGATATGGGGACAGGGGGCGAAAAACTGTTTTTT. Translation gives CASSQDMGTGGEKLFF.

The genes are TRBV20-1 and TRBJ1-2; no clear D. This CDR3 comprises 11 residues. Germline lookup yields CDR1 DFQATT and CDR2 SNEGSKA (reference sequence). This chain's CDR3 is CRASLPDGYTF. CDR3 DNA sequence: TGCAGGGCCAGTCTTCCCGATGGCTACACCTTC.

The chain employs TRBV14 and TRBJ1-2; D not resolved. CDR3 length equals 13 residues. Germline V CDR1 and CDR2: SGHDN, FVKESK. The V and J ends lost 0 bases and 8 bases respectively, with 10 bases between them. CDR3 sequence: CASSQDSVGGYTF. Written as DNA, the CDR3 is TGTGCCAGCAGCCAAGATAGCGTTGGAGGCTACACCTTC.

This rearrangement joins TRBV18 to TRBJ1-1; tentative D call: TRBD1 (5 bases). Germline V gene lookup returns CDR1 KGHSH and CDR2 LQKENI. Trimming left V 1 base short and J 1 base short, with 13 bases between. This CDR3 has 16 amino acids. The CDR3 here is CASSPQGSAPNTEAFF. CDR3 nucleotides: TGTGCCAGCTCACCACAGGGGTCAGCCCCGAACACTGAAGCTTTCTTT.

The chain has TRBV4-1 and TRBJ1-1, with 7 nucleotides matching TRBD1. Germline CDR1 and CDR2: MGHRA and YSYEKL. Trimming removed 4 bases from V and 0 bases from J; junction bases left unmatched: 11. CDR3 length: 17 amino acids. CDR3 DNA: TGCGCCAGCAGCCCGCCCGTGACAGGGAAACTGAACACTGAAGCTTTCTTT. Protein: CASSPPVTGKLNTEAFF.

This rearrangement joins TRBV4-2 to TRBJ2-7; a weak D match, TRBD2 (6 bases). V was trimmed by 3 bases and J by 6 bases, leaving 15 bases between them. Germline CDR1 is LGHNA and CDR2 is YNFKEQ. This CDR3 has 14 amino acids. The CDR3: CASSHTGAGSEQYF. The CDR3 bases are TGTGCCAGCAGCCATACTGGGGCGGGGTCCGAGCAGTACTTC.

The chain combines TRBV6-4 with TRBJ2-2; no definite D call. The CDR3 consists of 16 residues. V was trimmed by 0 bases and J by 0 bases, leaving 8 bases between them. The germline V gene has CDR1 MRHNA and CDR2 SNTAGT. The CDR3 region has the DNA TGTGCCAGCAGTGACTCCGGCAGCGCGAACACCGGGGAGCTGTTTTTT. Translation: CASSDSGSANTGELFF.

CDR3 DNA sequence: TGCGCCAGCAGAGGGACTAGCTCCTACGAGCAGTACTTC. Translation gives CASRGTSSYEQYF. V and J are TRBV5-1 and TRBJ2-7; 8 nucleotides align to TRBD2. Germline values: CDR1 SGHRS, CDR2 YFSETQ. There are 13 residues in the CDR3. V was pared by 5 bases and J by 0 bases, with 1 base of the junction left unmatched.

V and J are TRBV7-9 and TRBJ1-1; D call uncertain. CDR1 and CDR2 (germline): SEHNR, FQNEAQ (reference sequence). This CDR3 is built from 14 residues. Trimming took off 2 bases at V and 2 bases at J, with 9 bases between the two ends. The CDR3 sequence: CASSLLSVNTEAFF. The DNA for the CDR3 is TGTGCCAGCAGCTTACTGTCCGTAAACACTGAAGCTTTCTTT.